This T cell receptor (beta chain) was profiled in a study of blood T cell repertoires in COVID-19. CDR3 length: 12 amino acids. V lost 5 bases, J lost 3 bases, and 7 bases lay in between. Authors' data handling: Amplified reference gene primers provided the basis for estimating nucleated cell counts. The assay was immunoSEQ multiplex PCR, and TCRdb's table has in-frame clones only and misses some. Clone size and V and J calls were adopted from that table, with D and trimming inferred from the DNA. The sample has around 110,000 clones; around nine tenths are singletons. The sequenced sample consisted of peripheral blood. The chain couples TRBV12-3 or TRBV12-4 to TRBJ1-2; D remains unclear. The origin of this receptor is a human donor with active COVID-19. The donor label of this sample is uncertain. The DNA of the CDR3 is TGTGCCAGCAGTAGAGACTACTATGGCTACACCTTC. Residues: CASSRDYYGYTF.